The rows below give T cell receptor beta chains drawn from one sample of a study of cytomegalovirus exposure and HLA in healthy donors. TCRdb's copy holds only in-frame clones and misses some; the assay was immunoSEQ multiplex PCR. The table includes 100,000 to 150,000 clones, approximately 80% detected once. Sequencing was performed on PBMCs. These receptors were obtained from a female donor in good health and CMV-seropositive. Both conserved end residues are part of each CDR3. Fields, in order: J gene, V gene, clone size, D gene, CDR3 DNA, CDR3 protein. D genes are given only for firm matches. Where a row states a size, it is once, few, many or the class of an expanded clone; other rows omit it.

TRBJ1-1	TRBV19	.	.	TGTGCCAGTAATAAACGGGGAGATCGGAACACTGAAGCTTTCTTT	CASNKRGDRNTEAFF
TRBJ2-7	TRBV19	.	.	TGTGCCAGTAGTCCGGGGATCGACTACGAGCAGTACTTC	CASSPGIDYEQYF
TRBJ2-7	TRBV4-1	.	TRBD2	TGCGCCAGCAGCCAAGATGTAGCGGGGAGCTCCTACGAGCAGTACTTC	CASSQDVAGSSYEQYF
TRBJ2-1	TRBV19	.	TRBD1	TGTGCCAGTAGTATGACCGACAGGGGGCTAAACAATGAGCAGTTCTTC	CASSMTDRGLNNEQFF
TRBJ1-1	TRBV6-5	few	TRBD1	TGTGCCAGCAGTCATGACAGGGCTGCCACTGAAGCTTTCTTT	CASSHDRAATEAFF
TRBJ2-7	TRBV6-1	.	.	TGTGCCAGCGACATGTCATCTTACATTTCCTACGAGCAGTACTTC	CASDMSSYISYEQYF
TRBJ2-2	TRBV5-5	.	TRBD1	TGTGCCAGCAGCTTGACGGGGACAGATAACACCGGGGAGCTGTTTTTT	CASSLTGTDNTGELFF
TRBJ2-1	TRBV15	few	TRBD1	TGTGCCACCAGCATTGACAGGGGAACCTACAATGAGCAGTTCTTC	CATSIDRGTYNEQFF
TRBJ2-7	TRBV11-2	.	.	TGTGCCGAGGCGAGGGAGGACTCTTACGAGCAGTACTTC	CAEAREDSYEQYF
TRBJ1-4	TRBV2	.	.	TGTGCCAGCAAGGGGTCCGGTGAAAAACTGTTTTTT	CASKGSGEKLFF
TRBJ2-1	TRBV7-9	.	TRBD2	TGTGCCAGCAGTCCCCCCGGACTAGCGGGCCACAATGAGCAGTTCTTC	CASSPPGLAGHNEQFF